These 29 T cell receptor beta chains originate from one sample sequenced in a study of follicular helper T cells after annual influenza vaccination. Documented time point: 2014-2015 season, pre-vaccination. Assay used: immunoSEQ multiplex PCR; TCRdb lists only in-frame clones, some missing. The sample carries over 14,000 clones, 84% recorded once. The sequences come from CXCR5- memory CD4+ T cells sorted from blood, collected on the day of influenza vaccination. All receptors come from an adult who received the influenza vaccine.

CDR3 nucleotides: TGCGCCAGCAGCTCCCCGGACAAGACGGTCTATGGCTACACCTTC. The encoded protein is CASSSPDKTVYGYTF. V usage is TRBV5-1 and J usage is TRBJ1-2; the D gene is possibly TRBD1 (5 bases). This CDR3 region has 15 residues. V lost 3 bases and J 4 bases, leaving 16 bases between the germline ends. Looked up from germline, CDR1 is SGHRS and CDR2 is YFSETQ.

This clone was counted a single time. The J gene is TRBJ1-1, the V gene TRBV18; D not certain. V was pared by 5 bases and J by 5 bases, with 15 bases between. The germline CDR1 and CDR2 sequences are KGHSH and LQKENI. The CDR3 extends over 14 amino acids. The CDR3 bases are TGTGCCAGCTCAAGAACCCCGGGTGGGACTGAAGCTTTCTTT. Its protein is CASSRTPGGTEAFF.

The chain carries TRBV2 and TRBJ2-3; TRBD2 is a possible D gene (6 bases). V lost 2 bases to trimming and J lost 0 bases, with 9 bases between them. The CDR3 loop spans 15 amino acids. CDR1 SNHLY and CDR2 FYNNEI come from the germline V gene. CDR3 loop: CASSEIRGSTDTQYF. CDR3 in DNA: TGTGCCAGCAGTGAAATCCGGGGGAGCACAGATACGCAGTATTTT.

The chain has TRBV29-1 and TRBJ2-1, with D unclear. CDR3 length equals 13 residues. Looked up from germline, CDR1 is SQVTM and CDR2 is ANQGSEA. Trimming removed 7 bases from V and 5 bases from J, with 15 bases in between. The CDR3 reads CSASAALNNEQFF. The CDR3 DNA reads as TGCAGCGCTAGTGCGGCGCTTAACAATGAGCAGTTCTTC.

V gene TRBV4-1 combines with J gene TRBJ2-7; tentatively, D is TRBD1 (5 bases). V was pared by 3 bases and J by 2 bases, with 14 bases between. The CDR3 is 15 residues long. In germline, CDR1 is MGHRA, CDR2 YSYEKL. CDR3 in amino acids: CASSHPGQYTYEQYF. The DNA for the CDR3 is TGCGCCAGCAGCCACCCAGGGCAATACACCTACGAGCAGTACTTC.

The genes are TRBV2 and TRBJ1-1; perhaps TRBD1 as D (5 bases). This CDR3 spans 14 amino acids. Trimming removed 3 bases from V and 5 bases from J, with 13 bases in between. Germline loops: CDR1 SNHLY, CDR2 FYNNEI. CDR3 protein: CASSDGQGGTEAFF. The DNA for the CDR3 is TGTGCCAGCAGTGACGGGCAGGGAGGAACTGAAGCTTTCTTT.

The chain employs TRBV28 and TRBJ1-1, with D hard to call. Looked up from germline, CDR1 is MDHEN and CDR2 is SYDVKM. This CDR3 has 12 residues. V shed 7 bases and J shed 4 bases, with 10 bases lying between them. The DNA of the CDR3 is TGTGCCAGCACCATGACCGGCACTGAAGCTTTCTTT. It encodes CASTMTGTEAFF.

The chain uses TRBV5-4 and TRBJ1-1; no firm D call. The CDR3 contains 12 residues. The V end lost 4 bases, the J end lost 3 bases, and 7 bases lay between the germline ends. Germline assignment: CDR1 SGHNT and CDR2 YYREEE (reference sequence). CDR3 bases: TGTGCCAGCAGCCGGCTTTACACTGAAGCTTTCTTT. It specifies CASSRLYTEAFF.

The chain employs TRBV2 and TRBJ1-5; weak D call: TRBD1 (6 bases). The CDR3 covers 15 residues. V shed 7 bases and J shed 4 bases, with 17 bases lying between them. CDR1 and CDR2 from the germline V gene are SNHLY and FYNNEI. The CDR3 DNA reads as TGTGCCAGCATGTATGACCGGGACAATAATCAGCCCCAGCATTTT. Its translation: CASMYDRDNNQPQHF.

This chain connects TRBV7-6 to TRBJ1-5, with a possible D match to TRBD1 (5 bases). From germline, CDR1 is SGHVS and CDR2 FNYEAQ. The CDR3 spans 15 residues. V was pared by 5 bases and J by 7 bases, with 18 bases between. The CDR3 here is CASSPGVGARQPQHF. The CDR3 region has the DNA TGTGCCAGCAGCCCGGGAGTCGGGGCGCGGCAGCCCCAGCATTTT.

J is TRBJ2-7 and V is TRBV2; TRBD1 agrees at 9 bases. Germline V gene sequence: CDR1 SNHLY, CDR2 FYNNEI. Losses at the gene ends were 5 bases for V and 0 bases for J; bases not matched to a gene: 2. The CDR3 has 14 residues. CDR3 in amino acids: CASSRDRVSYEQYF. DNA of the CDR3: TGTGCCAGCAGTAGGGACAGGGTCTCCTACGAGCAGTACTTC.

This clone has just a few counts. The chain has TRBV14 and TRBJ2-1; D possibly corresponds to TRBD2 (6 bases). The CDR3 extends over 15 amino acids. Germline CDR1 reads SGHDN; CDR2 reads FVKESK. V lost 2 bases to trimming and J lost 2 bases, with 10 bases between them. CDR3 region: CASSQWRGPYNEQFF. CDR3 in DNA: TGTGCCAGCAGCCAATGGCGGGGTCCCTACAATGAGCAGTTCTTC. Combining the CDR3 with reference TRBV14 and TRBJ2-1 gives the whole variable domain EAGVTQFPSHSVIEKGQTVTLRCDPISGHDNLYWYRRVMGKEIKFLLHFVKESKQDESGMPNNRFLAERTGGTYSTLKVQPAELEDSGVYFCASSQWRGPYNEQFFGPGTRLTVL.

The chain links TRBV28 to TRBJ2-2; no firm D call. Trimming removed 2 bases at V and 1 base at J, with 8 bases between. The CDR3 extends over 15 amino acids. Germline CDR1 reads MDHEN; CDR2 reads SYDVKM. This chain's CDR3 is CASSLLFWNTGELFF. DNA for the CDR3: TGTGCCAGCAGTTTACTCTTTTGGAACACCGGGGAGCTGTTTTTT. The complete variable domain, with remaining parts taken from reference TRBV28 and TRBJ2-2, reads DVKVTQSSRYLVKRTGEKVFLECVQDMDHENMFWYRQDPGLGLRLIYFSYDVKMKEKGDIPEGYSVSREKKERFSLILESASTNQTSMYLCASSLLFWNTGELFFGEGSRLTVL.

In its sample, this clone was seen once. The chain has TRBV14 and TRBJ2-1, with TRBD2 matching 10 bases. The germline V gene has CDR1 SGHDN and CDR2 FVKESK. J gave up 7 bases and V 7 bases, and 1 base lay outside the gene matches. CDR3 length: 12 amino acids. CDR3 coding DNA: TGTGCCAGCAAACTAGCGGGGAATGAGCAGTTCTTC. Amino acids: CASKLAGNEQFF.

The genes are TRBV27 and TRBJ1-1; D possibly corresponds to TRBD1 (6 bases). Germline lookup yields CDR1 MNHEY and CDR2 SMNVEV (reference sequence). CDR3 length: 14 residues. With 5 bases removed from V and 11 bases from J, the gap between germline ends came to 21 bases. The CDR3 spells CASSPTSYREVAFF. CDR3 in DNA: TGTGCCAGCAGTCCCACCTCCTACAGGGAGGTGGCTTTCTTT.

V is TRBV2 and J is TRBJ1-2, with 7 bases aligning to TRBD1. V dropped 6 bases and J dropped 4; count of bases not matched to a gene: 11. The germline CDR1 and CDR2 sequences are SNHLY and FYNNEI. CDR3 length equals 15 residues. CDR3 nucleotides: TGTGCCAGCAGCGGTTTACAGGGGAGGGGCTATGGCTACACCTTC. Encoded protein: CASSGLQGRGYGYTF.

This chain uses TRBV7-2 with TRBJ2-5; D is uncertain. The CDR3 has 14 residues. The germline V gene encodes CDR1 SGHTA and CDR2 FQGNSA. Trimming stripped 4 bases from V and 3 bases from J, with 12 bases between. CDR3 DNA: TGTGCCAGCAGCTATTACGGAATAAAAGAGACCCAGTACTTC. Protein sequence: CASSYYGIKETQYF.

This rearrangement joins TRBV9 to TRBJ2-5, with D tentatively TRBD2 (5 bases). Trimming left V 0 bases short and J 1 base short, with 13 bases between. This CDR3 comprises 16 residues. The V gene's germline CDR1 is SGDLS and CDR2 YYNGEE. The CDR3 DNA reads as TGTGCCAGCAGCGTAGGTTTAGTAGAGGGCCAAGAGACCCAGTACTTC. Translating it yields CASSVGLVEGQETQYF.

The rearrangement links TRBV2 to TRBJ2-5; no clear D. Trimming left V 4 bases short and J 4 bases short, with 7 bases between. The CDR3 runs 12 residues. Germline lookup yields CDR1 SNHLY and CDR2 FYNNEI. The CDR3 region is CASSGQTETQYF. The DNA for the CDR3 is TGTGCCAGCAGTGGCCAGACAGAGACCCAGTACTTC.

The rearrangement uses TRBV7-8 and TRBJ1-5; D perhaps matches TRBD1 (5 bases). Germline CDR1 and CDR2: SGHVS and FQNEAQ. The ends were cut back, 4 bases at V and 5 bases at J, with 12 bases in the middle. This CDR3 is built from 14 residues. CDR3 in DNA: TGTGCCAGCAGCTCCCGGGACCCTTATCAGCCCCAGCATTTT. It codes for CASSSRDPYQPQHF.

The genes are TRBV18 and TRBJ1-2, with D maybe TRBD1 (6 bases). CDR3 length equals 15 residues. V lost 3 bases, J lost 4 bases, and 15 bases lay in between. Germline CDR1 reads KGHSH; CDR2 reads LQKENI. The CDR3 protein is CASSPSPDSAYGYTF. The CDR3 DNA reads as TGTGCCAGCTCACCCAGCCCGGACAGCGCCTATGGCTACACCTTC.

The genes are TRBV15 and TRBJ1-3; TRBD1 might be the D (6 bases). Germline-derived CDR1 and CDR2 are LNHNV and YYDKDF (reference sequence). This CDR3 is 15 amino acids long. Trimming left V 0 bases short and J 2 bases short, with 8 bases between. CDR3 sequence reads: CATSRDEGAGNTIYF. CDR3 nucleotide sequence: TGTGCCACCAGCAGAGACGAGGGGGCTGGAAACACCATATATTTT.

This chain connects TRBV11-2 to TRBJ1-1, with D hard to call. Germline CDR1 SGHAT, CDR2 FQNNGV. There are 13 residues in the CDR3. The V end was cut by 6 bases, the J end by 5 bases, with 13 bases between. CDR3 loop: CASRGPLGTEAFF. The CDR3 nucleotides read TGTGCCAGCAGAGGACCACTAGGGACTGAAGCTTTCTTT.

This chain uses TRBV18 with TRBJ1-2, with D maybe TRBD1 (6 bases). The germline gives CDR1 KGHSH, CDR2 LQKENI. V was clipped by 1 base and J by 3 bases, with 6 bases between them. This CDR3 is 13 amino acids long. The CDR3 protein is CASSPRTDYGYTF. The CDR3, as DNA: TGTGCCAGCTCACCACGGACAGACTATGGCTACACCTTC.

A single count supports this clone. The chain is built from TRBV6-6 and TRBJ1-1; tentatively, D is TRBD1 (6 bases). The CDR3 is 16 amino acids. Per germline, CDR1 MNHNY and CDR2 SVGAGI (reference sequence). The V gene lost 5 bases and the J gene lost 5 bases, with 21 bases spanning the gap. CDR3 sequence: CASSPPGGRVGTEAFF. As DNA, the CDR3 is TGTGCCAGCAGTCCCCCGGGGGGCAGGGTTGGGACTGAAGCTTTCTTT.

The chain links TRBV15 to TRBJ2-3; D is undetermined. Germline CDR1 reads LNHNV; CDR2 reads YYDKDF (reference sequence). The CDR3 extends over 15 amino acids. V lost 0 bases, J lost 3 bases, and 10 bases lay in between. Here the CDR3 DNA reads TGTGCCACCAGCAGAGATTTAGGGTTAACAGATACGCAGTATTTT. Protein: CATSRDLGLTDTQYF.

The V gene is TRBV19, the J gene TRBJ1-1, with D perhaps matching TRBD1 (5 bases). The CDR3 consists of 14 residues. The germline V gene has CDR1 LNHDA and CDR2 SQIVND (reference sequence). Trimming cost V 4 bases and J 5 bases, with 14 bases left between them. This CDR3 is CASSKSGRGTEAFF. CDR3 sequence (DNA): TGTGCCAGTAGTAAATCAGGGCGGGGGACTGAAGCTTTCTTT.

The chain employs TRBV11-2 and TRBJ1-4; no definite D call. Trimming removed 1 base from V and 7 bases from J, with 10 bases in between. The CDR3 has 14 amino acids. Germline CDR1 SGHAT, CDR2 FQNNGV. The chain's CDR3 is CASSLGEHAEKLFF. The CDR3 DNA follows: TGTGCCAGCAGCTTAGGTGAACATGCTGAAAAACTGTTTTTT.

This chain connects TRBV9 to TRBJ1-5; D is possibly TRBD1 (6 bases). The CDR3 is 18 residues long. CDR1 is SGDLS and CDR2 is YYNGEE in the germline V gene. Trimming took off 0 bases at V and 0 bases at J, with 16 bases between the two ends. CDR3 in amino acids: CASSVDSRQGFSNQPQHF. The CDR3 coding sequence is TGTGCCAGCAGCGTAGACTCTCGGCAGGGGTTTAGCAATCAGCCCCAGCATTTT.